The T cell receptor beta chain under discussion was sequenced for a study of cytomegalovirus exposure and HLA in healthy donors. Germline-derived CDR1 and CDR2 are SGHVS and FNYEAQ. Trimming at V came to 1 base and at J to 2 bases, leaving 2 bases not matched to a gene. This CDR3 spans 16 amino acids. The repertoire was sequenced with immunoSEQ multiplex PCR; TCRdb's copy has only in-frame clones and lacks some. The profile shows about 72,000 clones, 94% of them singletons. The V and J genes are TRBV7-6 and TRBJ1-5, with TRBD1 identical over 10 bases. The source is a woman between 18 and 30 years old in good health and CMV-seronegative. What was sequenced was PBMCs. CDR3 nucleotide sequence: TGTGCCAGCAGCTTAGTGGGGACAGGGGGCAATCAGCCCCAGCATTTT. It is translated as CASSLVGTGGNQPQHF.